A selection of T cell receptor beta chains follows, all from one sample in a study of cytomegalovirus exposure and HLA in healthy donors. The method was immunoSEQ multiplex PCR; TCRdb's version includes in-frame clones alone and lacks a portion of them. This repertoire shows some 200,000 clones, roughly 87% found once; its top ten account for roughly 0.24%. Sequenced material: PBMCs. The receptors stem from a girl under three years old in good health and CMV-seronegative. Each CDR3 is given without its conserved first and last residue. Each record gives: clone size, J gene, V gene, CDR3 protein. Clone size is stated in some rows and not others, as once, few, many or a class when expanded.

>NA|TRBJ2-3|TRBV14
ASSQSAGADTQY
>NA|TRBJ2-1|TRBV5-1
ASSSLFPRGGVYNEQF
>NA|TRBJ1-1|TRBV27
ASSPQQGTEAF
>NA|TRBJ2-5|TRBV5-6
ASSLAGRGTQY
>NA|TRBJ2-5|TRBV5-1
ASRWGLETQY
>NA|TRBJ2-3|TRBV7-3
ASSINSGGASGDTQY
>NA|TRBJ2-5|TRBV5-5
ASSLLSRQETQY
>NA|TRBJ2-6|TRBV5-4
ASSKGLANAGANVLT
>NA|TRBJ2-1|TRBV4-1
ASSQDRWGVGYNEQF
>few|TRBJ2-6|TRBV9
ASSVGTGQGLSGANVLT
>NA|TRBJ1-1|TRBV6-1
ASSEALYTEAF
>NA|TRBJ2-5|TRBV9
ASSVYGGQETQY
>NA|TRBJ1-2|TRBV11-2
ASSLARQGRT
>NA|TRBJ1-1|TRBV2
ASIQKTGGAF
>NA|TRBJ1-4|TRBV19
ASSKDRWEANEKLF
>NA|TRBJ2-7|TRBV7-9
ASSPAVALGGYEQY
>NA|TRBJ1-2|TRBV6-1
ASSELGQGAQGYT